Listed here are 20 T cell receptor beta chains from one sample, sequenced in a study of Tregs in tolerant kidney transplant recipients. Sequenced by immunoSEQ multiplex PCR; TCRdb stores in-frame clones only, minus some. The table has 62,000 or so clones, nearly 98% seen once. The sample consisted of Tregs from blood, taken before the transplant. The receptors stem from a human donor who received a combined kidney and bone marrow transplant.

This clone has a single count. V usage is TRBV9 and J usage is TRBJ2-3; 8 positions match TRBD2. This CDR3 has 15 residues. The trim removed 4 bases at V and 0 bases at J, leaving 4 bases unmatched. Germline V lookup: CDR1 SGDLS, CDR2 YYNGEE. CDR3 DNA: TGTGCCAGCAGCTACGGGGGGGCTAGCACAGATACGCAGTATTTT. It specifies CASSYGGASTDTQYF.

The rearrangement uses TRBV5-1 and TRBJ2-7; D is possibly TRBD2 (5 bases). Germline CDR1 is SGHRS and CDR2 is YFSETQ. Trimming took 0 bases from V and 2 from J, leaving 9 bases between them. CDR3 size: 14 residues. The DNA of the CDR3 is TGCGCCAGCAGCTTGGAGCGCGGGCCCTACGAGCAGTACTTC. This translates into CASSLERGPYEQYF.

V is TRBV30 and J is TRBJ2-3, with D possibly being TRBD1 (5 bases). This CDR3 comprises 15 residues. Trimming removed 4 bases from V and 0 bases from J, with 14 bases in between. The germline gives CDR1 GTSNPN, CDR2 SVGIG (reference sequence). CDR3 in amino acids: CAWTQGFYSTDTQYF. CDR3 nucleotide sequence: TGTGCCTGGACCCAGGGCTTTTATAGCACAGATACGCAGTATTTT.

The V and J genes are TRBV19 and TRBJ1-1; D is ambiguous. In germline, CDR1 is LNHDA, CDR2 SQIVND (reference sequence). The CDR3 totals 13 residues. Deletions cut 2 bases from V and 10 bases from J, with 14 bases between. The CDR3 protein is CASSIPIPSGAFF. CDR3 sequence (DNA): TGTGCCAGTAGTATACCTATACCGAGCGGAGCTTTCTTT.

This chain uses TRBV6-1 with TRBJ1-2, with 7 bases identical to TRBD1. The CDR3 length is 15 residues. The germline V gene has CDR1 MNHNS and CDR2 SASEGT. With V trimmed by 1 base and J by 1 base, 3 bases remained unmatched. The CDR3, as DNA: TGTGCCAGCAGTGAAGGAGGGGGCTTTAACTATGGCTACACCTTC. Residues: CASSEGGGFNYGYTF.

The chain recombines TRBV5-1 with TRBJ2-1; D perhaps matches TRBD2 (5 bases). V shed 4 bases and J shed 4 bases, with 15 bases lying between them. CDR3 length: 15 amino acids. Looked up from germline, CDR1 is SGHRS and CDR2 is YFSETQ. The CDR3 DNA reads TGCGCCAGCAGCCGTACACAACTAGATTACAATGAGCAGTTCTTC. It encodes CASSRTQLDYNEQFF.

The CDR3 DNA reads TGCGCCAGCAGTGAGCCGTCGAGGGCATACAATGAGCAGTTCTTC. It yields the protein CASSEPSRAYNEQFF. This rearrangement joins TRBV10-2 to TRBJ2-1; D might be TRBD2 (5 bases). Germline V gene lookup returns CDR1 WSHSY and CDR2 SAAADI. V was shortened by 2 bases and J by 4 bases, with 12 bases between the two germline ends. This CDR3 comprises 15 residues.

The V and J genes are TRBV29-1 and TRBJ1-4, with 8 bases aligning to TRBD1. Germline CDR1 SQVTM, CDR2 ANQGSEA. Germline trimming cut 7 bases from V and 7 bases from J; bases unmatched to any gene: 11. The length of the CDR3 is 14 residues. The CDR3 DNA follows: TGCAGCGCCTCCCGGACAGGGAGTGGTGAAAAACTGTTTTTT. Translating gives CSASRTGSGEKLFF.

The chain joins TRBV11-1 to TRBJ2-1; 13 bases align to TRBD2. This CDR3 region has 15 residues. CDR1 is SGHAT, CDR2 FQDESV, per germline (reference sequence). The trim removed 5 bases at V and 4 bases at J, leaving 2 bases unmatched. This CDR3 reads CASSRLAGGYNEQFF. The CDR3 bases are TGTGCCAGCAGCCGACTAGCGGGGGGATACAATGAGCAGTTCTTC. Looking up the rest from reference TRBV11-1 and TRBJ2-1 gives the full variable domain: EAEVAQSPRYKITEKSQAVAFWCDPISGHATLYWYRQILGQGPELLVQFQDESVVDDSQLPKDRFSAERLKGVDSTLKIQPAELGDSAMYLCASSRLAGGYNEQFFGPGTRLTVL.

This clone appeared a single time. V gene TRBV15 combines with J gene TRBJ2-2; TRBD2 might be the D (7 bases). The CDR3 sequence is 14 residues long. Germline-derived CDR1 and CDR2 are LNHNV and YYDKDF (reference sequence). V gave up 6 bases and J gave up 2 bases, with 10 bases separating them. Written as DNA, the CDR3 is TGTGCCACCAGGCGGGGGCTAAACACCGGGGAGCTGTTTTTT. Translation gives CATRRGLNTGELFF.

A few counts support this clone. The chain joins TRBV4-2 to TRBJ1-1, with a tentative D call TRBD1 (5 bases). The CDR3 length is 13 residues. Germline CDR1 reads LGHNA; CDR2 reads YNFKEQ. Trimming pared 2 bases from V and 5 bases from J, leaving 9 bases between. CDR3 loop: CASSQNQGTEAFF. The CDR3 DNA follows: TGTGCCAGCAGCCAAAATCAGGGTACTGAAGCTTTCTTT.

J is TRBJ2-3 and V is TRBV7-8; 10 bases match TRBD1. The CDR3 extends over 14 amino acids. V shed 5 bases and J 5 bases; nucleotides not matched to a gene: 4. Germline loops: CDR1 SGHVS, CDR2 FQNEAQ. The CDR3 reads CASSLRDRGDTQYF. DNA for the CDR3: TGTGCCAGCAGCCTCCGGGACAGGGGAGATACGCAGTATTTT.

This chain connects TRBV29-1 to TRBJ2-7, with D possibly matching TRBD2 (6 bases). Germline V lookup: CDR1 SQVTM, CDR2 ANQGSEA. The CDR3 consists of 13 residues. The V end was cut by 7 bases, the J end by 6 bases, with 19 bases between. CDR3 sequence (DNA): TGCAGCGCCCTCCGTGGAGGGTGGCGCGAGCAGTACTTC. As protein: CSALRGGWREQYF.

This chain joins TRBV7-9 and TRBJ1-1; D is perhaps TRBD1 (6 bases). Germline CDR1 SEHNR, CDR2 FQNEAQ (reference sequence). Trimming removed 4 bases at V and 3 bases at J, with 15 bases between. The CDR3 loop spans 15 amino acids. This chain's CDR3 is CASSWGGLEDTEAFF. In nucleotides, the CDR3 is TGTGCCAGCAGCTGGGGGGGCCTAGAGGACACTGAAGCTTTCTTT.

V usage is TRBV19 and J usage is TRBJ1-5, with TRBD1 identical over 8 bases. J gave up 6 bases and V 3 bases, and 7 bases lay outside the gene matches. The germline V gene has CDR1 LNHDA and CDR2 SQIVND (reference sequence). The CDR3 sequence is 15 residues long. CDR3: CASSIESRGRQPQHF. The CDR3 DNA sequence: TGTGCCAGTAGTATTGAGTCCAGGGGGCGTCAGCCCCAGCATTTT.

The chain uses TRBV19 and TRBJ1-6; D remains unclear. This CDR3 is built from 14 residues. Germline CDR1 reads LNHDA; CDR2 reads SQIVND (reference sequence). V was clipped by 4 bases and J by 7 bases, with 11 bases between them. CDR3 residues: CASSNEQRNSPLHF. CDR3 bases: TGTGCCAGTAGTAACGAACAGAGAAATTCACCCCTCCACTTT.

J is TRBJ1-3 and V is TRBV4-3; D remains ambiguous. The CDR3 has 16 amino acids. Germline CDR1 LGHNA, CDR2 YSLEER. Trimming took 0 bases from V and 0 from J, leaving 9 bases between them. The CDR3 region has the DNA TGCGCCAGCAGCCAAGATCAGCCAGGCTCTGGAAACACCATATATTTT. It specifies CASSQDQPGSGNTIYF.

The V gene is TRBV29-1, the J gene TRBJ2-5; 8 nucleotides line up with TRBD2. V lost 1 base to trimming and J lost 2 bases; unmatched junction nucleotides: 15. The CDR3 runs to 18 residues. Germline assignment: CDR1 SQVTM and CDR2 ANQGSEA. CDR3 residues: CSVEGVSGSRPTQETQYF. CDR3 nucleotide sequence: TGCAGCGTTGAAGGGGTGAGCGGGAGCCGCCCAACGCAAGAGACCCAGTACTTC.

The chain has TRBV13 and TRBJ1-3, with D perhaps matching TRBD1 (5 bases). The CDR3 covers 16 residues. The germline V and J ends were trimmed by 3 bases and 0 bases, with 12 bases remaining between them. Germline V gene sequence: CDR1 PRHDT, CDR2 FYEKMQ (reference sequence). The CDR3 DNA follows: TGTGCCAGCAGCTTCCGGCAGGGAACCTCTGGAAACACCATATATTTT. Translated, it gives CASSFRQGTSGNTIYF.

This chain joins TRBV5-1 and TRBJ2-7, with 8 bases aligning to TRBD2. Germline loops: CDR1 SGHRS, CDR2 YFSETQ. The length of the CDR3 is 14 residues. J gave up 4 bases and V 1 base, and 4 bases lay outside the gene matches. The CDR3 coding sequence is TGCGCCAGCAGCTTGCCCAGCGGGAGATACGAGCAGTACTTC. Its protein product is CASSLPSGRYEQYF.